Shown below are 2 T cell receptor beta chains from a single sample sequenced in a study of type 1 and type 2 diabetes patients. The PCR template was genomic DNA. A primer set of 30 forward and 13 reverse primers amplified the CDR3. TCRdb called the multiplex PCR reads again in MiXCR, with one record for every CDR3 protein. The sample comprises under 300,000 distinct CDR3 sequences, around 47% of which are singletons, and roughly 13% rests with the top ten. Source material: peripheral blood mononuclear cells (PBMCs). The receptors stem from a man between 18 and 29 years old with type 2 diabetes.

The sample holds a few counts of this clonotype. The genes are TRBV5-6 and TRBJ2-1; 8 bases agree with TRBD1. Germline CDR1 SGHDT, CDR2 YYEEEE. CDR3 size: 14 residues. V was pared by 6 bases and J by 3 bases, with 5 bases of the junction left unmatched. The CDR3 sequence is CASKLTGDYNEQFF. For the CDR3, the DNA is TGTGCCAGCAAGCTGACAGGGGACTACAATGAGCAGTTCTTC.

This clonotype was counted ten times or more. The J gene is TRBJ1-1, the V gene TRBV19, with 7 positions matching TRBD1. The CDR3 covers 15 residues. Losses at the gene ends were 5 bases for V and 0 bases for J; bases not matched to a gene: 6. Germline values: CDR1 LNHDA, CDR2 SQIVND (reference sequence). The DNA of the CDR3 is TGTGCCAGTAGTTTAGGACAGGAGTTGAACACTGAAGCTTTCTTT. Translation gives CASSLGQELNTEAFF.